The 28 T cell receptor beta chains below come from one sample, sequenced in a study of human versus mouse CDR3 diversity and MHC coevolution. Assay: immunoSEQ multiplex PCR; the TCRdb copy retains only in-frame clones and omits some. Of more than 55,000 clones in the sample, around 94% were seen once. Material for sequencing was naive CD4+ T cells from blood. Documented subset: CD45RO-negative CD62L-positive naive CD4 T cells. Receptors originate from a person aged 55 to 69 in good health.

This clone occurred once. The chain recombines TRBV27 with TRBJ2-3; 8 bases match TRBD2. The CDR3 has 15 residues. Trimming at V came to 10 bases and at J to 4 bases, leaving 13 bases not matched to a gene. Germline CDR1 reads MNHEY; CDR2 reads SMNVEV (reference sequence). For the CDR3, the DNA is TGTGCCACCCTAGCAGATAGCGGGATCGCAGATACGCAGTATTTT. Translation: CATLADSGIADTQYF.

The genes are TRBV2 and TRBJ2-1; D may be TRBD1 (5 bases). The CDR3 contains 14 residues. The germline gives CDR1 SNHLY, CDR2 FYNNEI. V gave up 6 bases and J gave up 2 bases, with 11 bases separating them. CDR3 sequence (DNA): TGTGCCAGCAGGGGTCAGGGCGCCTACAATGAGCAGTTCTTC. This gives the protein CASRGQGAYNEQFF.

The gene calls are TRBV5-4 and TRBJ2-2; possible D gene TRBD1, 6 bases. Germline CDR1 reads SGHNT; CDR2 reads YYREEE (reference sequence). The CDR3 runs to 16 residues. Trimming removed 4 bases from V and 0 bases from J, with 13 bases in between. CDR3 sequence reads: CASSLAGTTNTGELFF. The CDR3 region has the DNA TGTGCCAGCAGCCTGGCCGGGACAACGAACACCGGGGAGCTGTTTTTT. Full variable domain (remainder filled in from reference TRBV5-4 and TRBJ2-2): ETGVTQSPTHLIKTRGQQVTLRCSSQSGHNTVSWYQQALGQGPQFIFQYYREEENGRGNFPPRFSGLQFPNYSSELNVNALELDDSALYLCASSLAGTTNTGELFFGEGSRLTVL.

This chain links TRBV7-3 with TRBJ2-6; 7 positions agree with TRBD2. CDR3 size: 16 residues. J gave up 2 bases and V 7 bases, and 8 bases lay outside the gene matches. The germline V gene has CDR1 SGHTA and CDR2 FQGTGA. The CDR3 sequence: CASTLGGGAGANVLTF. The CDR3 coding sequence is TGTGCCAGCACCCTGGGGGGAGGGGCTGGGGCCAACGTCCTGACTTTC.

The chain carries TRBV2 and TRBJ2-7, with TRBD1 identical over 9 bases. V was pared by 6 bases and J by 2 bases, with 2 bases of the junction left unmatched. The CDR3 has 13 residues. The germline CDR1 and CDR2 sequences are SNHLY and FYNNEI. CDR3: CASRGDRAYEQYF. CDR3 coding DNA: TGTGCCAGCAGGGGGGACAGGGCCTACGAGCAGTACTTC.

This clone was seen only a few times. The chain employs TRBV6-6 and TRBJ1-1; D call uncertain. Trimming pared 0 bases from V and 3 bases from J, leaving 8 bases between. Germline-derived CDR1 and CDR2 are MNHNY and SVGAGI (reference sequence). This CDR3 spans 14 amino acids. For the CDR3, the DNA is TGTGCCAGCAGTTACTCTTGGGAGCACACTGAAGCTTTCTTT. The encoded protein is CASSYSWEHTEAFF.

This clone occurred once. V and J are TRBV27 and TRBJ1-2, with D possibly being TRBD1 (5 bases). Per germline, CDR1 MNHEY and CDR2 SMNVEV (reference sequence). The CDR3 length is 13 residues. Trimming took off 7 bases at V and 4 bases at J, with 13 bases between the two ends. The CDR3 DNA sequence: TGTGCCAGCACCCTGGGGCAGGGCTATGGCTACACCTTC. Translation gives CASTLGQGYGYTF.

The gene calls are TRBV5-1 and TRBJ1-1; D is ambiguous. Germline V gene sequence: CDR1 SGHRS, CDR2 YFSETQ. Between the trimmed V and J ends, which lost 0 bases and 1 base, there was a span of 7 bases. CDR3 length equals 14 residues. CDR3: CASSLGSGNTEAFF. The DNA of the CDR3 is TGCGCCAGCAGCTTGGGATCCGGGAACACTGAAGCTTTCTTT. Using reference TRBV5-1 and TRBJ1-1 for the parts outside the CDR3, the full variable domain is KAGVTQTPRYLIKTRGQQVTLSCSPISGHRSVSWYQQTPGQGLQFLFEYFSETQRNKGNFPGRFSGRQFSNSRSEMNVSTLELGDSALYLCASSLGSGNTEAFFGQGTRLTVV.

The rearrangement joins TRBV11-2 to TRBJ1-1, with TRBD1 as a possible D gene (6 bases). The germline V gene has CDR1 SGHAT and CDR2 FQNNGV. The V and J ends lost 4 bases and 6 bases respectively, with 15 bases between them. The CDR3 totals 14 residues. The CDR3 bases are TGTGCCAGCAGCTCCCTAGGGGGAGCGGCTGAAGCTTTCTTT. This encodes CASSSLGGAAEAFF.

The chain links TRBV11-3 to TRBJ2-2, with 9 bases fitting TRBD1. Germline CDR1 and CDR2: SGHNT and YENEEA. The CDR3 has 17 residues. V dropped 4 bases and J dropped 1; count of bases not matched to a gene: 7. CDR3 sequence reads: CASSSPQGAMNTGELFF. CDR3 nucleotide sequence: TGTGCCAGCAGCTCCCCACAGGGGGCTATGAACACCGGGGAGCTGTTTTTT. The entire variable domain, with the rest obtained from reference TRBV11-3 and TRBJ2-2, is as follows: EAGVVQSPRYKIIEKKQPVAFWCNPISGHNTLYWYLQNLGQGPELLIRYENEEAVDDSQLPKDRFSAERLKGVDSTLKIQPAELGDSAVYLCASSSPQGAMNTGELFFGEGSRLTVL.

J is TRBJ2-2 and V is TRBV6-5, with 10 positions matching TRBD1. This CDR3 contains 14 residues. Germline assignment: CDR1 MNHEY and CDR2 SVGAGI. Trimming cost V 6 bases and J 6 bases; bases outside gene matches: 4. CDR3 in DNA: TGTGCCAGCAGATCGACAGGGGGCTCCGGGGAGCTGTTTTTT. Its translation is CASRSTGGSGELFF.

The chain joins TRBV10-1 to TRBJ2-1; 13 nucleotides align to TRBD2. This CDR3 region has 22 residues. Losses at the gene ends were 6 bases for V and 4 bases for J; bases not matched to a gene: 24. The germline V gene encodes CDR1 WNHNN and CDR2 SYGVQD (reference sequence). The CDR3 region has the DNA TGCGCCAGCAGAGAGAGACCGGGACTAGCGGGACCCGTATCCTTTAAATACAATGAGCAGTTCTTC. It yields the protein CASRERPGLAGPVSFKYNEQFF.

This chain links TRBV5-4 with TRBJ2-7; maybe TRBD1 (6 bases). The V gene's germline CDR1 is SGHNT and CDR2 YYREEE (reference sequence). Trimming cost V 4 bases and J 0 bases, with 11 bases left between them. The CDR3 runs 14 residues. CDR3 bases: TGTGCCAGCAGCCGCAGGACAGACTCCTACGAGCAGTACTTC. Amino acids: CASSRRTDSYEQYF.

Details on this clone: A read error may produce the germline difference seen at one junction end. This sequence joins TRBV7-9 and TRBJ2-3; possibly TRBD2 for D (6 bases). The CDR3 runs to 16 residues. From germline, CDR1 is SEHNR and CDR2 FQNEAQ (reference sequence). The CDR3 loop reads CASSFSVAVRTDAQYF. The CDR3 DNA follows: TGTGCCAGCAGCTTCTCCGTAGCGGTGCGCACAGATGCGCAGTATTTT.

The rearrangement links TRBV19 to TRBJ2-7, with TRBD1 matching 7 bases. V was clipped by 3 bases and J by 6 bases; unmatched bases: 14. This CDR3 is 16 amino acids long. Germline V gene data show CDR1 as LNHDA and CDR2 as SQIVND (reference sequence). CDR3 region: CASSIAALLGQVEQYF. CDR3 bases: TGTGCCAGTAGTATTGCCGCTCTCCTCGGACAGGTCGAGCAGTACTTC.

V and J are TRBV10-3 and TRBJ1-1, with D perhaps matching TRBD1 (5 bases). V was cut by 8 bases and J by 0 bases, with 10 bases left in between. Germline loops: CDR1 ENHRY, CDR2 SYGVKD. This CDR3 has 13 amino acids. The chain's CDR3 is CAIDAGLNTEAFF. CDR3 bases: TGTGCCATCGACGCAGGGTTGAACACTGAAGCTTTCTTT.

V gene TRBV6-6 combines with J gene TRBJ2-1, with 9 bases lining up with TRBD2. The germline CDR1 and CDR2 sequences are MNHNY and SVGAGI (reference sequence). The CDR3 totals 16 residues. The J segment lost 6 bases and the V segment lost 2 bases, leaving 8 bases of the junction unmatched. In nucleotides, the CDR3 is TGTGCCAGCAGTTACAGGTCTAGCGGGGCTACCAATGAGCAGTTCTTC. Translated: CASSYRSSGATNEQFF.

The chain joins TRBV5-1 to TRBJ2-3; 8 bases map to TRBD2. The CDR3 extends over 14 amino acids. Germline lookup yields CDR1 SGHRS and CDR2 YFSETQ. J lost 4 bases, V lost 5 bases, and 6 bases had no gene match. DNA of the CDR3: TGCGCCAGCAGGTCTAGCGGGTCGCCAGATACGCAGTATTTT. This translates into CASRSSGSPDTQYF. The complete variable domain, with remaining parts taken from reference TRBV5-1 and TRBJ2-3, reads KAGVTQTPRYLIKTRGQQVTLSCSPISGHRSVSWYQQTPGQGLQFLFEYFSETQRNKGNFPGRFSGRQFSNSRSEMNVSTLELGDSALYLCASRSSGSPDTQYFGPGTRLTVL.

The gene calls are TRBV4-2 and TRBJ1-5; D might be TRBD1 (6 bases). This CDR3 comprises 16 residues. V was pared by 0 bases and J by 2 bases, with 11 bases between. In germline, CDR1 is LGHNA, CDR2 YNFKEQ. The CDR3 reads CASSQDLGGGNQPQHF. The DNA for the CDR3 is TGTGCCAGCAGCCAAGATTTAGGGGGGGGCAATCAGCCCCAGCATTTT.

The rearrangement joins TRBV6-5 to TRBJ1-1; 9 bases line up with TRBD1. Germline assignment: CDR1 MNHEY and CDR2 SVGAGI. This CDR3 has 14 residues. V shed 6 bases and J 9 bases; nucleotides not matched to a gene: 11. CDR3 region: CASSPGTGSTKAFF. Here the CDR3 DNA reads TGTGCCAGCAGCCCGGGGACAGGGAGCACCAAAGCTTTCTTT.

The rearrangement uses TRBV10-3 and TRBJ2-2; 8 nucleotides agree with TRBD1. Germline loops: CDR1 ENHRY, CDR2 SYGVKD. There are 14 residues in the CDR3. The ends lost 7 bases at V and 3 bases at J; junction bases unmatched: 4. CDR3 bases: TGTGCCATCAATTCACAGGGGGACACCGGGGAGCTGTTTTTT. It specifies CAINSQGDTGELFF.

This chain uses TRBV5-5 with TRBJ1-1; maybe TRBD1 (6 bases). V was clipped by 1 base and J by 5 bases, with 9 bases between them. The CDR3 spans 13 residues. Germline V CDR1 and CDR2: SGHKS, YYEKEE (reference sequence). The CDR3 sequence: CASSLIGGTEAFF. The CDR3 DNA reads TGTGCCAGCAGCTTGATAGGGGGAACTGAAGCTTTCTTT.

CDR3 region: CASSNLAPATNEKLFF. In DNA form, the CDR3 reads TGTGCCAGTAGTAATCTCGCGCCCGCAACTAATGAAAAACTGTTTTTT. The chain joins TRBV19 to TRBJ1-4; D not certain. The germline V and J ends were trimmed by 4 bases and 0 bases, with 12 bases remaining between them. The CDR3 runs 16 residues. Germline values: CDR1 LNHDA, CDR2 SQIVND (reference sequence).

This chain links TRBV5-6 with TRBJ1-1; 7 positions match TRBD1. Germline lookup yields CDR1 SGHDT and CDR2 YYEEEE. The CDR3 spans 13 residues. The ends lost 6 bases at V and 7 bases at J; junction bases unmatched: 9. This CDR3 is CASTLNYRGEAFF. In nucleotides, the CDR3 is TGTGCCAGCACCCTTAATTACAGGGGTGAAGCTTTCTTT. The variable domain in full, with the rest retrieved from reference TRBV5-6 and TRBJ1-1, is DAGVTQSPTHLIKTRGQQVTLRCSPKSGHDTVSWYQQALGQGPQFIFQYYEEEERQRGNFPDRFSGHQFPNYSSELNVNALLLGDSALYLCASTLNYRGEAFFGQGTRLTVV.

This sequence joins TRBV7-2 and TRBJ2-5, with TRBD2 matching 8 bases. The J call may be mistaken, given a closer DNA end match to TRBJ2-7. CDR3 size: 15 residues. CDR1 and CDR2 (germline): SGHTA, FQGNSA. In DNA, the CDR3 is TGTGCCAGCAGCCTAAGCGGGAGTGATCCCTACGAGCAGTACTTC. Residues: CASSLSGSDPYEQYF.

This rearrangement joins TRBV25-1 to TRBJ2-5, with 9 bases identical to TRBD2. The V gene end was trimmed by 2 bases and the J gene end by 5 bases; junction bases not matched to a gene: 12. The CDR3 is made up of 17 amino acids. Germline CDR1 is MGHDK and CDR2 is SYGVNS. The CDR3 region is CASSEDGGSGSGETQYF. CDR3 in DNA: TGTGCCAGCAGTGAAGATGGTGGTAGCGGGAGTGGCGAGACCCAGTACTTC.

The chain recombines TRBV5-1 with TRBJ2-5, with 10 nucleotides matching TRBD1. This CDR3 is built from 15 residues. V dropped 3 bases and J dropped 5; count of bases not matched to a gene: 7. Per germline, CDR1 SGHRS and CDR2 YFSETQ. The CDR3 protein is CASSSQPGQGETQYF. The DNA of the CDR3 is TGCGCCAGCAGCTCCCAGCCGGGACAGGGGGAGACCCAGTACTTC.

J is TRBJ2-7 and V is TRBV19, with 7 bases identical to TRBD1. The germline V gene encodes CDR1 LNHDA and CDR2 SQIVND (reference sequence). This CDR3 is 16 amino acids long. Trimming removed 3 bases from V and 2 bases from J; junction bases left unmatched: 10. The CDR3 here is CASSILPGTEPYEQYF. The CDR3 nucleotides are TGTGCCAGTAGTATTCTCCCCGGGACAGAGCCCTACGAGCAGTACTTC.